Below, 16 T cell receptor beta chains from the same sample are listed, as sequenced in a study of T-cell reconstitution after alpha-beta-depleted transplantation in children. Preparation of the TCRbeta library involved a method that used unique molecular identifiers. TCRdb recomputed calls from the PCR reads with MiXCR, one row per CDR3 protein. The sample lists around 340,000 distinct CDR3 sequences, approximately 12% occurring once. This specimen was PBMCs, taken from the stem cell graft. The receptors come from a human donor who donated a stem cell graft to a child with Fanconi anemia.

The chain links TRBV7-9 to TRBJ1-5; D might be TRBD1 (6 bases). V was clipped by 5 bases and J by 5 bases, with 10 bases between them. The CDR3 totals 13 residues. Germline V CDR1 and CDR2: SEHNR, FQNEAQ (reference sequence). This chain's CDR3 is CASSAQGDQPQHF. CDR3 coding DNA: TGTGCCAGCAGCGCACAGGGAGATCAGCCCCAGCATTTT.

This clonotype has a handful of counts. The chain uses TRBV10-3 and TRBJ1-1; D possibly corresponds to TRBD1 (5 bases). This CDR3 contains 13 residues. The V gene's germline CDR1 is ENHRY and CDR2 SYGVKD. Trimming took off 4 bases at V and 3 bases at J, with 9 bases between the two ends. The CDR3 DNA sequence: TGTGCCATCAGTGGGCTAGGGGACACTGAAGCTTTCTTT. Its translation: CAISGLGDTEAFF.

This clonotype showed up just a few times. The chain uses TRBV5-1 and TRBJ1-6; D uncertain. The CDR3 has 17 amino acids. Trimming pared 0 bases from V and 5 bases from J, leaving 15 bases between. Germline V gene data show CDR1 as SGHRS and CDR2 as YFSETQ. The CDR3 loop is CASSLVGKGGDNSPLHF. The DNA for the CDR3 is TGCGCCAGCAGCTTGGTCGGGAAGGGCGGGGATAATTCACCCCTCCACTTT.

V and J are TRBV27 and TRBJ2-2, with 8 bases identical to TRBD2. With 8 bases clipped from V and 0 bases from J, the junction kept 5 bases outside the gene matches. Looked up from germline, CDR1 is MNHEY and CDR2 is SMNVEV (reference sequence). The CDR3 totals 15 residues. The CDR3 coding sequence is TGTGCCAGCCGACTTAGCGGGGCGAACACCGGGGAGCTGTTTTTT. Amino acid sequence: CASRLSGANTGELFF.

The table lists this clonotype with a few counts. J is TRBJ2-3 and V is TRBV9; D possibly corresponds to TRBD2 (5 bases). This CDR3 contains 16 residues. V was clipped by 2 bases and J by 2 bases, with 15 bases between them. CDR1 and CDR2 (germline): SGDLS, YYNGEE. The DNA for the CDR3 is TGTGCCAGCAGCGTGGCCCCCTTCGGGAACACAGATACGCAGTATTTT. Its protein is CASSVAPFGNTDTQYF. The complete variable domain, with remaining parts taken from reference TRBV9 and TRBJ2-3, reads DSGVTQTPKHLITATGQRVTLRCSPRSGDLSVYWYQQSLDQGLQFLIQYYNGEERAKGNILERFSAQQFPDLHSELNLSSLELGDSALYFCASSVAPFGNTDTQYFGPGTRLTVL.

This clonotype was counted at least ten times. This chain uses TRBV7-2 with TRBJ2-7, with 7 bases fitting TRBD2. CDR3 length: 13 residues. Germline V lookup: CDR1 SGHTA, CDR2 FQGNSA. V trimming: 4 bases; J trimming: 4 bases; junction bases outside the gene matches: 4. The CDR3 spells CASSSKAGYEQYF. The CDR3 bases are TGTGCCAGCAGCTCTAAAGCGGGGTACGAGCAGTACTTC.

This clonotype was detected many times. The genes are TRBV29-1 and TRBJ1-2, with D possibly matching TRBD1 (5 bases). Germline V gives CDR1 SQVTM, CDR2 ANQGSEA. The CDR3 extends over 14 amino acids. Trimming pared 2 bases from V and 4 bases from J, leaving 14 bases between. DNA of the CDR3: TGCAGCGTTGAAAGAAGGGGCAGTGGCTATGGCTACACCTTC. Amino acids: CSVERRGSGYGYTF.

At least ten counts were recorded for this clonotype. The V and J genes are TRBV7-9 and TRBJ2-7; D is unresolved. Trimming left V 1 base short and J 1 base short, with 8 bases between. The CDR3 has 14 amino acids. Germline-derived CDR1 and CDR2 are SEHNR and FQNEAQ (reference sequence). Here the CDR3 DNA reads TGTGCCAGCAGCTTAGACCAGTTGTCCTACGAGCAGTACGTC. This sequence encodes CASSLDQLSYEQYV.

This clonotype was seen ten or more times. The CDR3 sequence: CASSPQGWNTEAFF. In DNA form, the CDR3 reads TGTGCCAGCAGCCCTCAGGGCTGGAACACTGAAGCTTTCTTT. The V gene is TRBV12-3 or TRBV12-4, the J gene TRBJ1-1, with D possibly matching TRBD1 (5 bases). The CDR3 covers 14 residues. Trimming removed 6 bases at V and 1 base at J, with 12 bases between.

This clonotype was observed many times. The V call is TRBV5-1, the J call TRBJ2-7; the D gene is possibly TRBD2 (5 bases). Germline loops: CDR1 SGHRS, CDR2 YFSETQ. The CDR3 extends over 12 amino acids. The V and J ends lost 4 bases and 5 bases respectively, with 10 bases between them. The CDR3 DNA reads as TGCGCCAGCAGCGCCGGGATGAACGAGCAGTACTTC. Translation: CASSAGMNEQYF.

This clonotype was observed once. This chain links TRBV7-2 with TRBJ1-2; a possible D gene is TRBD1 (6 bases). Germline loops: CDR1 SGHTA, CDR2 FQGNSA. V gave up 1 base and J gave up 6 bases, with 9 bases separating them. CDR3 size: 13 residues. The CDR3 bases are TGTGCCAGCAGCTTAGTGCCAGGGGATGGCTACACCTTC. Translated: CASSLVPGDGYTF.

This clonotype was seen a handful of times. CDR3 nucleotide sequence: TGTGCCAGCCGGTTCCAGGGGCTAGATACGCAGTATTTT. Amino acids: CASRFQGLDTQYF. The chain joins TRBV11-2 to TRBJ2-3; TRBD1 might be the D (6 bases). The CDR3 has 13 residues. V gave up 8 bases and J gave up 5 bases, with 14 bases separating them. Germline lookup yields CDR1 SGHAT and CDR2 FQNNGV.

V is TRBV9 and J is TRBJ2-1; D uncertain. The CDR3 extends over 12 amino acids. Trimming removed 0 bases at V and 9 bases at J, with 7 bases between. The germline CDR1 and CDR2 sequences are SGDLS and YYNGEE. CDR3 DNA: TGTGCCAGCAGCGTAGTTGACCGTGAGCAGTTCTTC. Its protein product is CASSVVDREQFF.

This clonotype was counted ten times or more. The chain uses TRBV5-5 and TRBJ2-1, with D perhaps TRBD2 (5 bases). The CDR3 length is 13 residues. The V end lost 2 bases, the J end lost 7 bases, and 10 bases lay between the germline ends. Germline CDR1 SGHKS, CDR2 YYEKEE (reference sequence). The CDR3 is CASSFLRENEQFF. Here the CDR3 DNA reads TGTGCCAGCAGCTTCCTCCGGGAAAATGAGCAGTTCTTC.

The chain joins TRBV29-1 to TRBJ1-5, with 7 bases aligning to TRBD1. With 1 base clipped from V and 8 bases from J, the junction kept 5 bases outside the gene matches. This CDR3 spans 13 amino acids. Germline CDR1 reads SQVTM; CDR2 reads ANQGSEA. In nucleotides, the CDR3 is TGCAGCGTTGAAGGGGGCAGGGGGGAGCCCCAGCATTTT. Residues: CSVEGGRGEPQHF.

This clonotype has just a few counts. The chain couples TRBV9 to TRBJ1-1; D ambiguous. The germline CDR1 and CDR2 sequences are SGDLS and YYNGEE. With 0 bases removed from V and 3 bases from J, the gap between germline ends came to 9 bases. The CDR3 is 14 residues long. The CDR3 here is CASSVAGRDTEAFF. CDR3 in DNA: TGTGCCAGCAGCGTAGCAGGTCGGGACACTGAAGCTTTCTTT.